The sequence of this T cell receptor (beta chain) was determined in a study of response to subunit inactivated influenza vaccine. Study-level findings and limits: Only a handful of new T cells, the authors suggested, are recruited with each seasonal influenza vaccination.

A few counts support this clonotype. Its antigen is undetermined. The CDR3 is made up of 16 amino acids. Trimming pared 4 bases from V and 4 bases from J, leaving 16 bases between. TCRdb recomputed calls from the RT-PCR reads with MiXCR, one row per CDR3 protein. The sample yields roughly 570,000 distinct CDR3 sequences, around 15% seen once. Sequenced here: PBMCs from blood, sampled roughly 13 days after vaccination. The J gene is TRBJ2-2, the V gene TRBV12-3 or TRBV12-4; TRBD1 might be the D (6 bases). The TCR was taken from a man in his forties or fifties who received an inactivated influenza vaccine. CDR3 coding DNA: TGTGCCAGCAGTTATGCCGGACAGAAGTTCACCGGGGAGCTGTTTTTT. Translated: CASSYAGQKFTGELFF.